Sequencing of this T cell receptor (beta chain) was carried out in a study of T cell repertoires in cytomegalovirus infection. Study outcomes and limitations: Clonotype analysis showed dominance of the ex vivo response by HLA-C-restricted CMV-specific TCR beta clonotypes.

TCRdb reprocessed the reads with MiXCR, giving one entry per CDR3 protein. The sample shows fewer than 700,000 distinct CDR3 sequences, 24% of them seen only once. This clonotype occurred a few times. Its antigen is undetermined. The CDR3 totals 16 residues. V lost 2 bases, J lost 5 bases, and 16 bases lay in between. Germline V gene data show CDR1 as MDHEN and CDR2 as SYDVKM. Material: CD8+ T cells from PBMCs. The chain combines TRBV28 with TRBJ1-5; no firm D call. This sequence originates from a human donor in good health (CMV status not recorded). Some clones in this sample may be carry-over from other donors' samples. DNA for the CDR3: TGTGCCAGCAGTTTAACCCACGGAGGCGGCCATCAGCCCCAGCATTTT. Encoded protein: CASSLTHGGGHQPQHF.